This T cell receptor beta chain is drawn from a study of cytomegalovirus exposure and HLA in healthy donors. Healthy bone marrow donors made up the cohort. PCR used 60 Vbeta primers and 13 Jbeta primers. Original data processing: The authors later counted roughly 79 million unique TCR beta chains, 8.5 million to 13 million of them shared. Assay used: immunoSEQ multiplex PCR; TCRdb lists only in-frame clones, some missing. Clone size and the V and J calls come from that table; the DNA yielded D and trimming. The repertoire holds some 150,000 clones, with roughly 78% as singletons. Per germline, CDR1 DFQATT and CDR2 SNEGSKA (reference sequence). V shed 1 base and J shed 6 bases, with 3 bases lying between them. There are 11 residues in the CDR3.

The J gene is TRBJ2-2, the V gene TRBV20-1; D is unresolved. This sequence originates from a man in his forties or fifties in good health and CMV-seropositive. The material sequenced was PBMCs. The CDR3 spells CSARAAGELFF. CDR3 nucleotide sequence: TGCAGTGCTAGAGCAGCCGGGGAGCTGTTTTTT.